This T cell receptor (beta chain) was profiled in a study of cytomegalovirus exposure and HLA in healthy donors. Study-level findings and limits: The analysis excluded some indistinguishable V segments, including TRBV6-2 and TRBV6-3. Common viral pathogens seemed to be connected with several of the most significant clusters, according to a later analysis. Researchers catalogued roughly 170 TCR beta chains as cytomegalovirus-associated. A later analysis reportedly found that, within productive TCRs, an Asian-associated ancestry cluster had fewer N-insertions than the mean observed across the approximately 600 donors.

Comments on this clone: Its antigen is not identified.

Primers for the PCR totalled 60 Vbeta and 13 Jbeta. Profiling relied on immunoSEQ multiplex PCR, and the TCRdb table lists in-frame clones only, not all of them. The sample has 150,000 to 200,000 clones; 84% are singletons. Trimming removed 7 bases from V and 6 bases from J; junction bases left unmatched: 8. This CDR3 has 16 residues. The V gene's germline CDR1 is SGHRS and CDR2 YFSETQ. The sequenced material came from PBMCs. This chain links TRBV5-1 with TRBJ2-2; 14 nucleotides align to TRBD2. This sequence originates from a boy between 10 and 17 years old in good health and CMV-seronegative. The CDR3 is CASCRGGLAGAGELFF. For the CDR3, the DNA is TGCGCCAGCTGCCGGGGGGGACTAGCGGGAGCCGGGGAGCTGTTTTTT.